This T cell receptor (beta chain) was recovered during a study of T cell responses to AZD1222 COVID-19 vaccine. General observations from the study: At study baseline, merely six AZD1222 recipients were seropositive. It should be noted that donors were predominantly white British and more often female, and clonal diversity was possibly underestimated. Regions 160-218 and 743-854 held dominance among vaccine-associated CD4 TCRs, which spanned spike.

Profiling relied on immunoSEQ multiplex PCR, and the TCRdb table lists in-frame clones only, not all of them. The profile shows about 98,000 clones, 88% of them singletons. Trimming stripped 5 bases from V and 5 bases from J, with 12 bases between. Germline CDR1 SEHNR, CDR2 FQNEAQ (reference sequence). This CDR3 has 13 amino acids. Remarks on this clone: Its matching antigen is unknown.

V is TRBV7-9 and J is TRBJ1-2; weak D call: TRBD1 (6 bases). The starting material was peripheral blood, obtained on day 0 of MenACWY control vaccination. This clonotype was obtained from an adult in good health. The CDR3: CASSPQGPYGYTF. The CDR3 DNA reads TGTGCCAGCAGCCCACAGGGCCCTTATGGCTACACCTTC.